This record concerns one T cell receptor beta chain sequence. The antigen is undetermined. These data come from a study of T cell repertoires in cytomegalovirus infection. Study as a whole: Evidence of both CMV infection and a matching HLA type came from public TCR beta signatures.

CDR1 LNHDA and CDR2 SQIVND come from the germline V gene (reference sequence). The CDR3 is made up of 17 amino acids. V lost 2 bases, J lost 1 base, and 16 bases lay in between. Study results and limitations: Public TCR beta family frequency separated CMV-and-HLA carriers, including in an independent cohort.

One entry per CDR3 protein results from TCRdb running MiXCR on the reads. The repertoire has approximately 910,000 distinct CDR3 sequences, around 32% of them found once; the top ten carry 13%. This receptor was obtained from a human donor in good health (CMV status not recorded). Some clones in this sample may be carry-over from other donors' samples. The chain employs TRBV19 and TRBJ2-3; D uncertain. The sequences come from cultured CD8+ T cells from PBMCs, collected from culture after CMV antigen stimulation. CDR3 coding DNA: TGTGCCAGTAGTATATCCTACCCTACCAGGCGCACAGATACGCAGTATTTT. Translated, it gives CASSISYPTRRTDTQYF.